Listed below are T cell receptor beta chains from one sample, sequenced in a study of T-cell reconstitution after alpha-beta-depleted transplantation in children. MiXCR was run by TCRdb on the PCR reads, yielding one entry per CDR3 protein. Of 350,000 to 450,000 distinct CDR3 sequences listed, roughly 20% are singletons. This specimen consisted of PBMCs from the stem cell graft donor, obtained from the stem cell graft. These receptors originate from a human donor who donated a stem cell graft to a child with acute myeloid leukemia. The CDR3 runs from the conserved cysteine through the conserved F or W. Fields, in order: V gene, clone size, J gene, D gene, CDR3 DNA, CDR3 protein. The D gene is left open where the match is weak. Clone size is given for some rows only: seen once, a few or many times, or a class if the clone is expanded.

v_gene: TRBV29-1
abundance: -
j_gene: TRBJ2-7
d_gene: -
CDR3nt: TGCAGCGTAACCCGGGACGGACCCTACGAGCAGTACTTC
CDR3aa: CSVTRDGPYEQYF

v_gene: TRBV20-1
abundance: -
j_gene: TRBJ1-1
d_gene: TRBD1
CDR3nt: TGCAGTGCTGCCCGGGACAGGGGGAGAGGGGTACCCACTGAAGCTTTCTTT
CDR3aa: CSAARDRGRGVPTEAFF

v_gene: TRBV10-3
abundance: few
j_gene: TRBJ2-7
d_gene: -
CDR3nt: TGTGCCATCAGCGACGAATCGGCCTACTACGAGCAGTACTTC
CDR3aa: CAISDESAYYEQYF

v_gene: TRBV6-1
abundance: many
j_gene: TRBJ2-7
d_gene: TRBD1
CDR3nt: TGTGCCAGCAGTGATGAGGACAGGGTCCCCTACGAGCAGTACTTC
CDR3aa: CASSDEDRVPYEQYF

v_gene: TRBV29-1
abundance: many
j_gene: TRBJ2-2
d_gene: -
CDR3nt: TGCAGCGTTACGAAGGGGGGAACCGGGGAGCTGTTTTTT
CDR3aa: CSVTKGGTGELFF

v_gene: TRBV7-9
abundance: -
j_gene: TRBJ2-1
d_gene: -
CDR3nt: TGTGCCAGCAGCGCCCCGGAGGGACCTCTATCCCATAATGAGCAGTTCTTC
CDR3aa: CASSAPEGPLSHNEQFF

v_gene: TRBV6-2/TRBV6-3
abundance: -
j_gene: TRBJ2-1
d_gene: -
CDR3nt: TGTGCCAGCAGTTACTCCGGGCCCTTCCAGTTCTTC
CDR3aa: CASSYSGPFQFF

v_gene: TRBV12-3/TRBV12-4
abundance: few
j_gene: TRBJ2-2
d_gene: TRBD2
CDR3nt: TGTGCCAGCAGAACTAGCGGGAGCCTCACCGGGGAGCTGTTTTTT
CDR3aa: CASRTSGSLTGELFF

v_gene: TRBV28
abundance: few
j_gene: TRBJ2-3
d_gene: -
CDR3nt: TGTGCCAGCAGGGCGGACGGTCCCGTAGATACGCAGTATTTT
CDR3aa: CASRADGPVDTQYF

v_gene: TRBV7-2
abundance: -
j_gene: TRBJ2-1
d_gene: -
CDR3nt: TGTGCCAGCAGCTTAATTTATACAGGTTACAATGAGCAGTTCTTC
CDR3aa: CASSLIYTGYNEQFF

v_gene: TRBV7-9
abundance: -
j_gene: TRBJ2-7
d_gene: TRBD1
CDR3nt: TGTGCCAGCAGCTCTTCTGACAGGGCGGCGAACGAGCAGTACTTC
CDR3aa: CASSSSDRAANEQYF

v_gene: TRBV20-1
abundance: few
j_gene: TRBJ2-7
d_gene: TRBD1
CDR3nt: TGCAGTGGATCGACAGGGGTCCCCTACGAGCAGTACTTC
CDR3aa: CSGSTGVPYEQYF

v_gene: TRBV24-1
abundance: -
j_gene: TRBJ2-1
d_gene: TRBD1
CDR3nt: TGTGCCACCAGTGACCCTTCGACAGGGGTCCATGAGCAGTTCTTC
CDR3aa: CATSDPSTGVHEQFF

v_gene: TRBV20-1
abundance: many
j_gene: TRBJ2-1
d_gene: -
CDR3nt: TGCAGTGCTAGGGCCCCCGGGAGCTGGGATGAGCAGTTCTTC
CDR3aa: CSARAPGSWDEQFF

v_gene: TRBV15
abundance: few
j_gene: TRBJ2-3
d_gene: TRBD2
CDR3nt: TGTGCCACCAGCAGGGACCTAGCGGGAGGGAGAACAGATACGCAGTATTTT
CDR3aa: CATSRDLAGGRTDTQYF

v_gene: TRBV28
abundance: -
j_gene: TRBJ1-1
d_gene: -
CDR3nt: TGTGCCAGCAGACATTCAGGAGGCAGCACGAACACTGAAGCTTTCTTT
CDR3aa: CASRHSGGSTNTEAFF

v_gene: TRBV12-3/TRBV12-4
abundance: -
j_gene: TRBJ1-6
d_gene: TRBD1
CDR3nt: TGTGCCAGCAGTTCCCGGGACAGGGGATATTCACCCCTCCACTTT
CDR3aa: CASSSRDRGYSPLHF

v_gene: TRBV5-5
abundance: -
j_gene: TRBJ2-1
d_gene: -
CDR3nt: TGTGCCAGCAGCTTTAGGAGGGACTCCTACAATGAGCAGTTCTTC
CDR3aa: CASSFRRDSYNEQFF

v_gene: TRBV5-1
abundance: -
j_gene: TRBJ2-5
d_gene: TRBD2
CDR3nt: TGCGCCAGCAGCCTTCTAGCGGGCCACCAAGAGACCCAGTACTTC
CDR3aa: CASSLLAGHQETQYF

v_gene: TRBV28
abundance: many
j_gene: TRBJ2-1
d_gene: TRBD1
CDR3nt: TGTGCCAGCAGTTTTGGGGACAGGAGGGATGAGCAGTTCTTC
CDR3aa: CASSFGDRRDEQFF

v_gene: TRBV12-3/TRBV12-4
abundance: -
j_gene: TRBJ2-1
d_gene: -
CDR3nt: TGTGCCAGCAGTACCGTCGCGGCTCCAGGGAATGAGCAGTTCTTC
CDR3aa: CASSTVAAPGNEQFF

v_gene: TRBV29-1
abundance: -
j_gene: TRBJ1-1
d_gene: -
CDR3nt: TGCAGCGTTTCCGAATACCCACTCACTGAAGCTTTCTTT
CDR3aa: CSVSEYPLTEAFF

v_gene: TRBV6-1
abundance: few
j_gene: TRBJ2-6
d_gene: TRBD1
CDR3nt: TGTGCCAGCAGACCGGGACAGTTCTCTGGGGCCAACGTCCTGACTTTC
CDR3aa: CASRPGQFSGANVLTF

v_gene: TRBV7-3
abundance: few
j_gene: TRBJ2-3
d_gene: -
CDR3nt: TGTGCCAGCAGCTCCAGTGTGACAGATACGCAGTATTTT
CDR3aa: CASSSSVTDTQYF